This T cell receptor (beta chain) was captured in a study of T cells in Graves' hyperthyroidism and ophthalmopathy. The study, taken as a whole, reports: Stable hyperthyroidism was told apart from ophthalmopathy by a model built on 13 V-J features.

This clonotype was detected ten times or more. Antigen: not known. Newly diagnosed hyperthyroidism, duration under 2 months, in patients aged 18 to 65. Together with thyroid ultrasound, orbital computed tomography, serum thyroxine and TRAb, clinical symptoms were used for diagnoses. The authors obtained PBMCs from 10 ml of fresh peripheral blood. It was RNA transcripts that yielded the amplified TCR beta CDR3 regions. First-round RT-PCR of the TCR CDR3 relied on the HTBI primer set. TCRdb itself ran the multiplex PCR reads through MiXCR, one entry per CDR3 protein. The sample shows approximately 200,000 distinct CDR3 sequences, about 17% of them seen only once. CDR1 is SGHTA, CDR2 FQGNSA, per germline. This CDR3 spans 14 amino acids. V was shortened by 11 bases and J by 5 bases, with 21 bases between the two germline ends.

Material for sequencing was blood. V and J are TRBV7-2 and TRBJ2-5; possibly TRBD2 for D (5 bases). This TCR was sampled from a man between 40 and 49 years old with Graves' hyperthyroidism. The CDR3 sequence is CASKGTWGEETQYF. For the CDR3, the DNA is TGTGCCTCTAAGGGAACATGGGGAGAGGAGACCCAGTACTTC.